The 17 T cell receptor beta chains below were found in one sample sequenced in a study of shared clonotypes between healthy human individuals. Clones were sequenced by immunoSEQ multiplex PCR, and TCRdb holds only the in-frame ones, with some missing. The table includes 2 million to 3 million clones, more than 80% detected once. The material sequenced was naive CD4+ T cells sorted from blood. Subset indicated: CD45RA+ positively selected. The source is a man between 18 and 29 years old in good health.

The chain combines TRBV6-1 with TRBJ2-5, with 7 positions matching TRBD2. CDR3 size: 14 residues. From germline, CDR1 is MNHNS and CDR2 SASEGT. J was trimmed by 2 bases and V by 11 bases; bases with no gene match: 11. The CDR3 DNA reads TGTGCCGGCCAAGTCGGGGGGTGGCAAGAGACCCAGTACTTC. It translates to CAGQVGGWQETQYF.

This clone was recorded a few times. The chain is built from TRBV9 and TRBJ1-1; possibly TRBD1 for D (5 bases). The CDR3 is 13 residues long. V was trimmed by 1 base and J by 4 bases, leaving 8 bases between them. CDR1 and CDR2 from the germline V gene are SGDLS and YYNGEE. This CDR3 reads CASSVRGATEAFF. CDR3 bases: TGTGCCAGCAGCGTAAGGGGAGCCACTGAAGCTTTCTTT. The entire variable domain, with the rest obtained from reference TRBV9 and TRBJ1-1, is as follows: DSGVTQTPKHLITATGQRVTLRCSPRSGDLSVYWYQQSLDQGLQFLIQYYNGEERAKGNILERFSAQQFPDLHSELNLSSLELGDSALYFCASSVRGATEAFFGQGTRLTVV.

The rearrangement links TRBV28 to TRBJ2-3, with 14 bases matching TRBD2. After removal of 5 bases from V and 0 bases from J, the junction contained 10 bases not matched to a gene. In germline, CDR1 is MDHEN, CDR2 SYDVKM. The CDR3 spans 19 residues. The CDR3 sequence: CASSIPGLAGAESTDTQYF. The CDR3 DNA is TGTGCCAGCAGTATCCCGGGACTAGCGGGAGCGGAAAGCACAGATACGCAGTATTTT.

The V call is TRBV19, the J call TRBJ2-2; D uncertain. The length of the CDR3 is 16 residues. The V end was cut by 5 bases, the J end by 3 bases, with 16 bases between. Germline V gene sequence: CDR1 LNHDA, CDR2 SQIVND (reference sequence). The CDR3 DNA sequence: TGTGCCAGTAGTGTGACACGGTGGAGCGACACCGGGGAGCTGTTTTTT. Protein: CASSVTRWSDTGELFF.

The table lists this clone with a few counts. The sample contains more than one DNA sequence encoding this CDR3. V usage is TRBV15 and J usage is TRBJ1-6; 9 bases fit TRBD1. The CDR3 length is 15 residues. V was clipped by 0 bases and J by 9 bases; unmatched bases: 3. Germline V CDR1 and CDR2: LNHNV, YYDKDF (reference sequence). The CDR3 loop is CATSRDRDRVSPLHF. The CDR3 DNA reads as TGTGCCACCAGCAGAGATAGGGACAGGGTTTCACCCCTCCACTTT.

This chain connects TRBV21-1 to TRBJ2-3; TRBD2, the D gene given by the table, was not confirmed from the DNA. TRBV21-1 is listed as a pseudogene. The CDR3 covers 17 residues. CDR3 amino acids: CASSKGTSGRWTDTQYF. The CDR3 DNA sequence: TGTGCCAGCAGCAAAGGGACTAGCGGGAGGTGGACAGATACGCAGTATTTT.

The rearrangement links TRBV10-1 to TRBJ1-3, with 7 nucleotides matching TRBD1. The CDR3 has 14 residues. The germline CDR1 and CDR2 sequences are WNHNN and SYGVQD (reference sequence). Trimming cost V 6 bases and J 3 bases; bases outside gene matches: 5. This chain's CDR3 is CASSEGQIGNTIYF. The CDR3 DNA follows: TGCGCCAGCAGCGAGGGACAGATTGGAAACACCATATATTTT.

V gene TRBV6-1 combines with J gene TRBJ2-3; maybe TRBD1 (6 bases). V lost 8 bases to trimming and J lost 0 bases, with 15 bases between them. This CDR3 region has 15 residues. CDR1 and CDR2 (germline): MNHNS, SASEGT. The CDR3 nucleotides are TGTGCCAGCTCCGGTAGACAGGCCAGCACAGATACGCAGTATTTT. It encodes CASSGRQASTDTQYF.

The rearrangement links TRBV4-2 to TRBJ2-7; 8 bases are shared with TRBD2. Trimming at V came to 1 base and at J to 3 bases, leaving 2 bases not matched to a gene. This CDR3 comprises 14 residues. Germline V CDR1 and CDR2: LGHNA, YNFKEQ. CDR3 DNA sequence: TGTGCCAGCAGCCAAGGGCTAGCGGGCTACGAGCAGTACTTC. It translates to CASSQGLAGYEQYF.

This sequence joins TRBV13 and TRBJ1-2, with a possible D match to TRBD1 (5 bases). There are 15 residues in the CDR3. Per germline, CDR1 PRHDT and CDR2 FYEKMQ (reference sequence). V was clipped by 5 bases and J by 1 base, with 14 bases between them. The CDR3 sequence: CASSDRREDNYGYTF. The CDR3 bases are TGTGCCAGCAGCGACCGCAGGGAGGATAACTATGGCTACACCTTC.

The chain has TRBV2 and TRBJ2-2; no clear D. There are 14 residues in the CDR3. Trimming left V 5 bases short and J 4 bases short, with 11 bases between. The V gene's germline CDR1 is SNHLY and CDR2 FYNNEI. CDR3 sequence: CASSSSSTTGELFF. CDR3 bases: TGTGCCAGCAGTTCGTCAAGCACCACCGGGGAGCTGTTTTTT.

The rearrangement joins TRBV4-1 to TRBJ2-7; D might be TRBD2 (5 bases). Germline-derived CDR1 and CDR2 are MGHRA and YSYEKL. The CDR3 has 16 residues. V lost 2 bases to trimming and J lost 0 bases, with 14 bases between them. In nucleotides, the CDR3 is TGCGCCAGCAGCCAACGGAATAGCGTTAGCTCCTACGAGCAGTACTTC. It codes for CASSQRNSVSSYEQYF.

This sequence joins TRBV10-2 and TRBJ2-7; TRBD1 matches 10 bases. The CDR3 has 15 residues. V shed 5 bases, J shed 3 bases, and the junction held 7 bases outside the gene matches. The V gene's germline CDR1 is WSHSY and CDR2 SAAADI. The CDR3 nucleotides are TGCGCCAGCAGTTTGACCGGGACAGGGGACTACGAGCAGTACTTC. This sequence encodes CASSLTGTGDYEQYF.

The V call is TRBV27, the J call TRBJ1-1; D is unresolved. Trimming left V 5 bases short and J 11 bases short, with 18 bases between. CDR1 and CDR2 (germline): MNHEY, SMNVEV (reference sequence). The CDR3 runs to 13 residues. This CDR3 is CASSHGQPLLAFF. DNA for the CDR3: TGTGCCAGCAGTCACGGGCAGCCGCTTTTGGCTTTCTTT.

The count of this clone is one. This chain joins TRBV19 and TRBJ2-3; a weak D match, TRBD2 (5 bases). Germline V gives CDR1 LNHDA, CDR2 SQIVND (reference sequence). The germline V and J ends were trimmed by 5 bases and 7 bases, with 19 bases remaining between them. There are 15 residues in the CDR3. CDR3 in DNA: TGTGCCAGTAGTCCCCGGACTGGAGGCTGGAATACGCAGTATTTT. Amino acid sequence: CASSPRTGGWNTQYF. The full variable domain, completed using reference TRBV19 and TRBJ2-3, is DGGITQSPKYLFRKEGQNVTLSCEQNLNHDAMYWYRQDPGQGLRLIYYSQIVNDFQKGDIAEGYSVSREKKESFPLTVTSAQKNPTAFYLCASSPRTGGWNTQYFGPGTRLTVL.

This chain links TRBV5-1 with TRBJ2-7, with 7 bases aligning to TRBD1. This CDR3 region has 14 residues. CDR1 SGHRS and CDR2 YFSETQ come from the germline V gene. The V gene end was trimmed by 4 bases and the J gene end by 3 bases; junction bases not matched to a gene: 7. CDR3 in amino acids: CASSVAGGSYEQYF. The DNA of the CDR3 is TGCGCCAGCAGCGTGGCAGGGGGAAGCTACGAGCAGTACTTC.

About this clone itself: The sample holds other DNA sequences that translate to the same CDR3. Written as DNA, the CDR3 is TGTGCCAGCAGTCTGATATACGAGCAGTACTTC. Its translation: CASSLIYEQYF. The chain has TRBV5-8 and TRBJ2-7; D remains unclear. The CDR3 sequence is 11 residues long. Germline values: CDR1 SGHTS, CDR2 YDEGEE. The V and J ends lost 5 bases and 4 bases respectively, with 7 bases between them.